Listed below are T cell receptor beta chains from one sample, sequenced in a study of shared clonotypes between healthy human individuals. The data were produced by immunoSEQ multiplex PCR, yet TCRdb's version contains in-frame clones alone and is incomplete. Of some 2,500,000 clones listed, more than 85% are singletons. The sample taken for sequencing was naive CD4+ T cells from PBMCs. The receptors shown here come from a man aged 18 to 29 in good health. Some clones in this sample may be carry-over from other donors' samples. CDR3s include the opening cysteine and the closing phenylalanine or tryptophan. The order of the fields is clone size, D gene, J gene, V gene, CDR3 protein, CDR3 DNA. D genes are given only for firm matches. Some rows have no size entry. The others give once, few or many, or a class for an expanded clone.

size: .
D: .
J: TRBJ2-1
V: TRBV30
CDR3: CAWSVRQDEQFF
DNA: TGTGCCTGGAGTGTACGTCAAGATGAGCAGTTCTTC

size: .
D: .
J: TRBJ2-3
V: TRBV7-2
CDR3: CASSLEGVPDTQYF
DNA: TGTGCCAGCAGCTTAGAAGGGGTCCCAGATACGCAGTATTTT

size: .
D: TRBD2
J: TRBJ2-5
V: TRBV5-1
CDR3: CASSLIAGEETQYF
DNA: TGCGCCAGCAGCCTAATAGCGGGAGAAGAGACCCAGTACTTC

size: .
D: .
J: TRBJ2-3
V: TRBV9
CDR3: CASSVGTNLDTDTQYF
DNA: TGTGCCAGCAGCGTAGGGACAAACCTCGACACAGATACGCAGTATTTT

size: .
D: TRBD1
J: TRBJ1-1
V: TRBV5-1
CDR3: CASRGGHEAFF
DNA: TGCGCCAGCAGAGGGGGCCATGAAGCTTTCTTT

size: .
D: .
J: TRBJ1-2
V: TRBV19
CDR3: CASSMRDYGYTF
DNA: TGTGCCAGTAGTATGCGGGACTATGGCTACACCTTC

size: .
D: TRBD1
J: TRBJ1-5
V: TRBV10-3
CDR3: CAIKPGQGSNQPQHF
DNA: TGTGCCATCAAGCCGGGACAGGGGAGCAATCAGCCCCAGCATTTT

size: .
D: TRBD1
J: TRBJ2-7
V: TRBV7-3
CDR3: CASSPTGVPTYEQYF
DNA: TGTGCCAGCAGCCCCACAGGGGTCCCGACCTACGAGCAGTACTTC

size: .
D: .
J: TRBJ1-3
V: TRBV7-2
CDR3: CASSLVPPGAGNTIYF
DNA: TGTGCCAGCAGCTTAGTTCCCCCGGGAGCTGGAAACACCATATATTTT

size: .
D: .
J: TRBJ1-1
V: TRBV27
CDR3: CASGLAPSNTEAFF
DNA: TGTGCCAGCGGACTCGCGCCGTCGAACACTGAAGCTTTCTTT

size: .
D: TRBD1
J: TRBJ1-2
V: TRBV28
CDR3: CASSLLLKAGQGYGYTF
DNA: TGTGCCAGCAGTTTATTACTAAAGGCAGGACAGGGCTATGGCTACACCTTC

size: .
D: TRBD1
J: TRBJ2-3
V: TRBV7-2
CDR3: CASSSGQGADTQYF
DNA: TGTGCCAGCAGCTCGGGACAGGGGGCAGATACGCAGTATTTT

size: .
D: TRBD1
J: TRBJ2-3
V: TRBV5-1
CDR3: CASSLLVQGIFSTDTQYF
DNA: TGCGCCAGCAGCTTGCTTGTACAGGGGATATTCAGCACAGATACGCAGTATTTT

size: .
D: .
J: TRBJ1-4
V: TRBV9
CDR3: CASSGTGTYEKLFF
DNA: TGTGCCAGCAGCGGTACGGGCACCTATGAAAAACTGTTTTTT

size: once
D: .
J: TRBJ1-5
V: TRBV6-1
CDR3: CASTGGPGEPQHF
DNA: TGTGCCAGCACGGGCGGCCCAGGAGAGCCCCAGCATTTT

size: .
D: .
J: TRBJ1-4
V: TRBV5-1
CDR3: CASSGGATNEKLFF
DNA: TGCGCCAGCAGCGGCGGGGCAACTAATGAAAAACTGTTTTTT

size: .
D: TRBD1
J: TRBJ1-1
V: TRBV4-1
CDR3: CASSRGQGENTEAFF
DNA: TGCGCCAGCAGCCGCGGACAGGGTGAGAACACTGAAGCTTTCTTT

size: .
D: TRBD1
J: TRBJ1-3
V: TRBV19
CDR3: CASLTTGQGVDTIYF
DNA: TGTGCCAGTCTAACTACGGGACAGGGGGTGGACACCATATATTTT

size: .
D: TRBD2
J: TRBJ2-2
V: TRBV28
CDR3: CASRPRGLAGATGELFF
DNA: TGTGCCAGCAGACCCCGTGGACTAGCGGGAGCCACCGGGGAGCTGTTTTTT

size: .
D: TRBD2
J: TRBJ2-7
V: TRBV6-5
CDR3: CASSPSGTTAYEQYF
DNA: TGTGCCAGCAGTCCCTCCGGGACTACCGCTTACGAGCAGTACTTC

size: .
D: .
J: TRBJ2-7
V: TRBV7-2
CDR3: CASSLFHGAYEQYF
DNA: TGTGCCAGCAGCTTATTCCACGGAGCCTACGAGCAGTACTTC

size: .
D: .
J: TRBJ2-7
V: TRBV7-9
CDR3: CASSPRAALYEQYF
DNA: TGTGCCAGCAGCCCCCGGGCGGCCCTGTACGAGCAGTACTTC

size: .
D: .
J: TRBJ1-6
V: TRBV6-1
CDR3: CASSEAGGTPRSPLHF
DNA: TGTGCCAGCAGTGAAGCGGGGGGGACCCCTAGGTCACCCCTCCACTTT

size: .
D: TRBD2
J: TRBJ2-3
V: TRBV5-6
CDR3: CASTPRVAGTDTQYF
DNA: TGTGCCAGCACCCCCCGAGTAGCGGGTACAGATACGCAGTATTTT

size: .
D: TRBD1
J: TRBJ1-2
V: TRBV6-6
CDR3: CASSLGQGLGYTF
DNA: TGTGCCAGCAGTCTCGGACAGGGGCTTGGCTACACCTTC

size: once
D: TRBD1
J: TRBJ1-1
V: TRBV7-2
CDR3: CASSWDRATEAFF
DNA: TGTGCCAGCAGCTGGGACAGGGCCACTGAAGCTTTCTTT